This paragraph covers one T cell receptor beta chain sequence. Its antigen is still unknown. These data originate in a study of tumor-infiltrating lymphocytes in localized non-small cell lung cancer. Study-wide findings and caveats: T-cell fraction did not differ between immunotypes IM1 and IM2.

The CDR3 covers 16 residues. Germline V gene lookup returns CDR1 SGHNT and CDR2 YYREEE (reference sequence). The V end was cut by 0 bases, the J end by 8 bases, with 17 bases between. Using immunoSEQ multiplex PCR, the repertoire was profiled, and TCRdb retains in-frame clones only, with some absent. The sample has some 15,000 clones, 73% seen once. The clonotype originates from a human donor with non-small cell lung cancer. The sample consisted of lung tumor tissue. The chain combines TRBV5-4 with TRBJ1-4; a possible D gene is TRBD1 (6 bases). The CDR3 bases are TGTGCCAGCAGCTTGGGAGTTGGGGGGGCGCGAGAAAAACTGTTTTTT. This encodes CASSLGVGGAREKLFF.